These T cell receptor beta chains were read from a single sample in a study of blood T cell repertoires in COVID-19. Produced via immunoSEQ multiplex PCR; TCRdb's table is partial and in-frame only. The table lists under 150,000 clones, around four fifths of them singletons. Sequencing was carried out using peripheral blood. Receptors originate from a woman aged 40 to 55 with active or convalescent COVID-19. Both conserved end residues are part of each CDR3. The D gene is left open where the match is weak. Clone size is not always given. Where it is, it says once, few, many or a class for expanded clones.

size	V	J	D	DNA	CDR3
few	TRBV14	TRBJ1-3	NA	TGTGCCAGCAGCCCGTTGGGCCCTGGAAACACCATATATTTT	CASSPLGPGNTIYF
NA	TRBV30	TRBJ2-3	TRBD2	TGTGCCTGGAGTGTTGGGTGGAGCGGGAGGGCCACAGATACGCAGTATTTT	CAWSVGWSGRATDTQYF
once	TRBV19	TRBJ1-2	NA	TGTGCCAGTGCAGTCGGAGATGGCTACACCTTC	CASAVGDGYTF
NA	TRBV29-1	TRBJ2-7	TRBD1	TGCAGCGTTGGCAGGGGGTCCTACGAGCAGTACTTC	CSVGRGSYEQYF
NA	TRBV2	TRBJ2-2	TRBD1	TGTGCCAGCAGTGAACTAGGGACAGGGGGCGCGTCCGGGGAGCTGTTTTTT	CASSELGTGGASGELFF
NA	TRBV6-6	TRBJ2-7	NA	TGTGCCAGCAGTTATTTCGGAGGGGGCAGCGAGCAGTACTTC	CASSYFGGGSEQYF
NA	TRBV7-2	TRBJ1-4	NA	TGTGCCAGCCTCGCCGATGGGGGGGTCGGTGAAAAACTGTTTTTT	CASLADGGVGEKLFF
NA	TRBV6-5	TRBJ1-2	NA	TGTGCCAGCAGTTACACCCGGGGTAACTATGGCTACACCTTC	CASSYTRGNYGYTF
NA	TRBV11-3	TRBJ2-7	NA	TGTGCCAGCAGCCCGGGGCAGGGGAAAGGCTACGAGCAGTACTTC	CASSPGQGKGYEQYF
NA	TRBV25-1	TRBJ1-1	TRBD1	TGTGCCAGCAGTGAAAGCGGGGACAGGGGGAGGTTTACGGGAGCTTTCTTT	CASSESGDRGRFTGAFF
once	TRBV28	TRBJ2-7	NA	TGTGCCAGCAGTTTAATCGGGGAGTCCTACGAGCAGTACTTC	CASSLIGESYEQYF
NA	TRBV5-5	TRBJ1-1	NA	TGTGCCAGCGGAACGGGGAGAATGAACACTGAAGCTTTCTTT	CASGTGRMNTEAFF
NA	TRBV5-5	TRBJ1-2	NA	TGTGCCAGCAGTCTCGACAGTAACTATGGCTACACCTTC	CASSLDSNYGYTF
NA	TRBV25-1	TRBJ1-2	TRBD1	TGTGCCAGCAGGAGTGAGGCGGCAGGGGGTTATGGCTACACCTTC	CASRSEAAGGYGYTF
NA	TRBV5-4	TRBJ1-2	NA	TGTGCCAGCAGCTGGGGGCCCAGGGATAACTATGGCTACACCTTC	CASSWGPRDNYGYTF
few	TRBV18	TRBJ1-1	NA	TGTGCCAGCTCACCGGACATGAACACTGAAGCTTTCTTT	CASSPDMNTEAFF
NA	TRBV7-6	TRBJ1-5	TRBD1	TGTGCCAGCAGCTTAGACACAGGGGGCCAACAGCCCCAGCATTTT	CASSLDTGGQQPQHF
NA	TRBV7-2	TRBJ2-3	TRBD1	TGTGCCAGCAGCCCCCGACAGGGGGGTTTGACAGATACGCAGTATTTT	CASSPRQGGLTDTQYF
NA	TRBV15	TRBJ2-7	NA	TGTGCCACCAGCCCCAGGGGCCCCGTGTACGAGCAGTACTTC	CATSPRGPVYEQYF
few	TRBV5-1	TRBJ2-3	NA	TGCGCCAGCAGCTTTGGACAGAATGAGGATACGCAGTATTTT	CASSFGQNEDTQYF
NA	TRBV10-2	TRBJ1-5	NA	TGCGCCAGTAGTAAAATTGCACAGGGTCGGCTGGGCAATCAGCCCCAGCATTTT	CASSKIAQGRLGNQPQHF
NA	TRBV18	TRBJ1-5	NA	TGTGCCAGCTCACCAAAGGGGGAGTGGGGCAATCAGCCCCAGCATTTT	CASSPKGEWGNQPQHF
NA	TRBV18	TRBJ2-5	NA	TGTGCCAGCTCGCCCCGCGGAGGAGAGACCCAGTACTTC	CASSPRGGETQYF
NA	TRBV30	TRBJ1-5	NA	TGTGCCTGGAGTGTTAAGACAGCAGAGTATCAGCCCCAGCATTTT	CAWSVKTAEYQPQHF
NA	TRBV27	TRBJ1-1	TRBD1	TGTGCCACCTCCCCGGGACAGGGAGTGCCCGACACTGAAGCTTTCTTT	CATSPGQGVPDTEAFF